The clone carrying this TCR beta chain has just a few counts. TCRdb analysed the RACE reads with MiXCR anew, one entry per CDR3 protein. The table records more than 150,000 distinct CDR3 sequences, around 23% of them present only once. Between the trimmed V and J ends, which lost 4 bases and 5 bases, there was a span of 11 bases. The V gene's germline CDR1 is WSHSY and CDR2 SAAADI. The CDR3 totals 13 residues. The data derive from a study of human T cells and chemical hapten exposure. The wider study: Skin of the upper inner arm, approximately 2 cm by approximately 2 cm, received 2% DPC for sensitization. Across the whole study, which lasted approximately 5.5 months, patients were given diphenylcyclopropenone on the scalp once a week. Small pooled library volume differences chiefly drove per-sample TCR yield variation.

Regarding time point: patch test 3, about 24 weeks after DPC sensitization. Treatment of the sample: therapeutic diphenylcyclopropenone sensitization with weekly scalp DPC. Non-pregnant alopecia patients aged 18 to 70, suitable for DPC therapy. V usage is TRBV10-2 and J usage is TRBJ2-5, with D uncertain. The receptor was derived from a woman in her thirties or forties with alopecia areata. Some clones in this sample may be carry-over from other donors' samples. This material consisted of whole blood, taken in connection with sensitization to the hapten diphenylcyclopropenone (DPC). The CDR3 DNA reads TGCGCCAGCAGTGTTACAGTCCAGGAGACCCAGTACTTC. Amino acids: CASSVTVQETQYF.